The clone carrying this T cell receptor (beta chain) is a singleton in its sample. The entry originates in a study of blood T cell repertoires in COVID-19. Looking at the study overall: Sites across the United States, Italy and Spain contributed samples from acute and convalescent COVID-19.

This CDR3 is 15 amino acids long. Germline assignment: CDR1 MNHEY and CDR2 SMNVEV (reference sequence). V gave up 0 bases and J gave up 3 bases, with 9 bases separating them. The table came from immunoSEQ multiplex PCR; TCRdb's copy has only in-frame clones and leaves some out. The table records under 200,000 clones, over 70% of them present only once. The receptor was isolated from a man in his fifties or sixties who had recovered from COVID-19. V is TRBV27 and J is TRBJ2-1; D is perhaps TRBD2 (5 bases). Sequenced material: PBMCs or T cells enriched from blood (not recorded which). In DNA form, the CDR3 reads TGTGCCAGCAGTTTATCGGTTGGGAGCTACAATGAGCAGTTCTTC. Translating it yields CASSLSVGSYNEQFF.